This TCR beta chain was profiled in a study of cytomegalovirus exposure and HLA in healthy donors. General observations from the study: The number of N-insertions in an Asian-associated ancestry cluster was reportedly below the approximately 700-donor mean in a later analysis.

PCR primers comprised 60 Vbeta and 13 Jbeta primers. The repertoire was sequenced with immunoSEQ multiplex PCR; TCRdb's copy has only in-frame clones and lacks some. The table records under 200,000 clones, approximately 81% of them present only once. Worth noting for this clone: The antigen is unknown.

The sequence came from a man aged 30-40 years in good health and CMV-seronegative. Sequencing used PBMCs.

The CDR3 reads CASSFPGSSYEQYF. The CDR3 nucleotides are TGTGCCAGCAGCTTCCCCGGTAGCTCCTACGAGCAGTACTTC. V and J are TRBV7-2 and TRBJ2-7, with D hard to call. V was clipped by 3 bases and J by 0 bases, with 9 bases between them. The germline gives CDR1 SGHTA, CDR2 FQGNSA. The CDR3 is 14 amino acids. The whole variable domain, filled in from reference TRBV7-2 and TRBJ2-7, reads GAGVSQSPSNKVTEKGKDVELRCDPISGHTALYWYRQSLGQGLEFLIYFQGNSAPDKSGLPSDRFSAERTGGSVSTLTIQRTQQEDSAVYLCASSFPGSSYEQYFGPGTRLTVT.